The 25 T cell receptor beta chains listed next were all sequenced from one sample in a study of control samples from healthy donors and cancer patients. Assay: immunoSEQ multiplex PCR; the TCRdb copy retains only in-frame clones and omits some. The sample lists over 200,000 clones, about four fifths seen once, with less than 15% in the top ten. Sequenced: PBMCs. These receptors were obtained from a woman aged 55 to 70 with lung cancer.

V usage is TRBV5-8 and J usage is TRBJ2-7; 13 nucleotides align to TRBD2. The CDR3 runs 14 residues. The germline CDR1 and CDR2 sequences are SGHTS and YDEGEE. V was pared by 2 bases and J by 6 bases, with 2 bases of the junction left unmatched. CDR3 amino acids: CASSFRTSGSEQYF. The CDR3 DNA is TGTGCCAGCAGCTTCCGGACTAGCGGGAGCGAGCAGTACTTC.

This chain connects TRBV5-5 to TRBJ2-5; weak D call: TRBD1 (7 bases). V gave up 0 bases and J gave up 5 bases, with 20 bases separating them. The CDR3 totals 17 residues. Germline V gene data show CDR1 as SGHKS and CDR2 as YYEKEE (reference sequence). The CDR3 nucleotides read TGTGCCAGCAGCTTGGCGCAGGGGGGAGCGATCGGCGAGACCCAGTACTTC. Protein sequence: CASSLAQGGAIGETQYF.

This sequence joins TRBV24-1 and TRBJ2-2, with a possible D match to TRBD1 (5 bases). Germline V gene lookup returns CDR1 KGHDR and CDR2 SFDVKD. V shed 2 bases and J shed 6 bases, with 12 bases lying between them. The CDR3 extends over 15 amino acids. This CDR3 reads CATSDSTQGSGELFF. The CDR3 bases are TGTGCCACCAGTGATTCAACTCAGGGATCCGGGGAGCTGTTTTTT.

This chain joins TRBV20-1 and TRBJ2-6; perhaps TRBD1 as D (6 bases). Germline V lookup: CDR1 DFQATT, CDR2 SNEGSKA (reference sequence). V was shortened by 3 bases and J by 0 bases, with 18 bases between the two germline ends. The CDR3 loop spans 18 amino acids. The CDR3 spells CSASLPDRTRSGANVLTF. In DNA, the CDR3 is TGCAGTGCTAGTCTCCCTGACAGGACACGCTCTGGGGCCAACGTCCTGACTTTC.

This clone appeared a few times. This rearrangement joins TRBV4-2 to TRBJ1-1; 9 bases fit TRBD1. Unmatched junction bases numbered 5, after V lost 3 bases and J lost 3 bases. In germline, CDR1 is LGHNA, CDR2 YNFKEQ. This CDR3 has 15 residues. The CDR3 here is CASSQGQGPDTEAFF. CDR3 nucleotides: TGTGCCAGCAGCCAGGGACAGGGTCCCGACACTGAAGCTTTCTTT.

This clone was seen only once. V usage is TRBV4-1 and J usage is TRBJ1-4, with D unresolved. Per the germline V gene, CDR1 is MGHRA and CDR2 is YSYEKL. The CDR3 extends over 16 amino acids. The V gene lost 0 bases and the J gene lost 5 bases, with 13 bases spanning the gap. DNA for the CDR3: TGCGCCAGCAGCCAAGATCCACAGCTTATGAATGAAAAACTGTTTTTT. This translates into CASSQDPQLMNEKLFF.

V is TRBV28 and J is TRBJ2-5; the D gene is possibly TRBD2 (6 bases). V lost 6 bases and J 5 bases, leaving 19 bases between the germline ends. CDR1 is MDHEN, CDR2 SYDVKM, per germline. The CDR3 is 15 amino acids. The CDR3 DNA follows: TGTGCCAGCAGGCGACCTCAGGGAGGAGGGGAGACCCAGTACTTC. It codes for CASRRPQGGGETQYF.

This chain uses TRBV2 with TRBJ2-5, with a tentative D call TRBD2 (6 bases). There are 13 residues in the CDR3. Trimming stripped 9 bases from V and 3 bases from J, with 14 bases between. Germline CDR1 and CDR2: SNHLY and FYNNEI. Here the CDR3 DNA reads TGTGCCAGAGGAGGGCACAGTGAAGAGACCCAGTACTTC. It yields the protein CARGGHSEETQYF.

The CDR3 is CASSPERPGPQKVTQFF. The CDR3 region has the DNA TGTGCCAGCAGTCCTGAAAGGCCGGGACCCCAGAAGGTGACGCAGTTCTTC. The genes are TRBV5-4 and TRBJ2-1; D possibly matches TRBD1 or TRBD2 (5 bases each). This CDR3 contains 17 residues. The germline CDR1 and CDR2 sequences are SGHNT and YYREEE (reference sequence). Between the trimmed V and J ends, which lost 5 bases and 12 bases, there was a span of 30 bases.

The chain combines TRBV5-4 with TRBJ1-1, with TRBD1 identical over 8 bases. CDR1 is SGHNT, CDR2 YYREEE, per germline (reference sequence). The CDR3 contains 13 residues. After removal of 4 bases from V and 11 bases from J, the junction contained 10 bases not matched to a gene. The CDR3 DNA sequence: TGTGCCAGCAGCACTCAGGACAGGGATCGGGCTTTCTTT. Translated, it gives CASSTQDRDRAFF.

The chain has TRBV27 and TRBJ1-1; D may be TRBD1 (6 bases). Trimming left V 3 bases short and J 2 bases short, with 10 bases between. The length of the CDR3 is 14 residues. The V gene's germline CDR1 is MNHEY and CDR2 SMNVEV (reference sequence). Written as DNA, the CDR3 is TGTGCCAGCAGTTTCAACAGGGCCAACACTGAAGCTTTCTTT. It translates to CASSFNRANTEAFF.

V is TRBV2 and J is TRBJ2-2; D not resolved. V was pared by 7 bases and J by 7 bases, with 10 bases between. The germline V gene has CDR1 SNHLY and CDR2 FYNNEI. This CDR3 has 12 amino acids. CDR3 amino acids: CASNKGNGELFF. As DNA, the CDR3 is TGTGCCAGCAATAAAGGGAACGGGGAGCTGTTTTTT.

This clone was found once. The gene calls are TRBV7-2 and TRBJ1-6, with D unresolved. The CDR3 totals 13 residues. The V gene lost 3 bases and the J gene lost 11 bases, with 11 bases spanning the gap. Germline V gives CDR1 SGHTA, CDR2 FQGNSA. The CDR3 DNA is TGTGCCAGCAGCTTGGGTTCAACAGCACCCCTCCACTTT. It translates to CASSLGSTAPLHF.

This clone was detected a few times. The chain couples TRBV2 to TRBJ1-6; 8 bases match TRBD1. V trimming: 6 bases; J trimming: 7 bases; junction bases outside the gene matches: 11. The CDR3 consists of 16 residues. The V gene's germline CDR1 is SNHLY and CDR2 FYNNEI. CDR3 bases: TGTGCCAGCAGGGATAAACAGGGGGGTGGAAATTCACCCCTCCACTTT. Its protein is CASRDKQGGGNSPLHF.

This clone appeared many times. The CDR3 here is CASSLEFAQSQPQHF. In DNA form, the CDR3 reads TGTGCCAGCTCCCTGGAGTTTGCACAAAGCCAGCCCCAGCATTTT. The V call is TRBV2, the J call TRBJ1-5; D ambiguous. Germline V gene lookup returns CDR1 SNHLY and CDR2 FYNNEI. The V end lost 8 bases, the J end lost 7 bases, and 21 bases lay between the germline ends. CDR3 length: 15 amino acids.

Many counts were recorded for this clone. The rearrangement links TRBV28 to TRBJ2-7; the D is unclear. With 3 bases removed from V and 4 bases from J, the gap between germline ends came to 13 bases. The CDR3 length is 14 residues. The germline gives CDR1 MDHEN, CDR2 SYDVKM. The chain's CDR3 is CASSFGRSSYEQYF. The DNA of the CDR3 is TGTGCCAGCAGTTTCGGTCGAAGCTCTTACGAGCAGTACTTC.

The V call is TRBV25-1, the J call TRBJ2-5; D tentatively fits TRBD1 or TRBD2 (5 bases each). This CDR3 spans 12 amino acids. Germline V lookup: CDR1 MGHDK, CDR2 SYGVNS. Deletions cut 0 bases from V and 7 bases from J, with 6 bases between. CDR3 protein: CASSEYGGTQYF. CDR3 DNA: TGTGCCAGCAGTGAATATGGGGGGACCCAGTACTTC.

This chain connects TRBV7-9 to TRBJ2-1; D gene unclear. Germline V gene lookup returns CDR1 SEHNR and CDR2 FQNEAQ (reference sequence). Deletions cut 2 bases from V and 13 bases from J, with 18 bases between. The CDR3 sequence is 14 residues long. The CDR3 nucleotides read TGTGCCAGCAGCTTAACTTTTAAGGCTTCCCTTCAGTTCTTC. Translated, it gives CASSLTFKASLQFF.

The chain carries TRBV19 and TRBJ2-1; TRBD2 is a possible D gene (5 bases). There are 14 residues in the CDR3. Per germline, CDR1 LNHDA and CDR2 SQIVND (reference sequence). Trimming removed 6 bases at V and 3 bases at J, with 12 bases between. The CDR3 sequence is CASRGSGGYNEQFF. As DNA, the CDR3 is TGTGCCAGTAGGGGGAGCGGAGGCTACAATGAGCAGTTCTTC.

This chain links TRBV25-1 with TRBJ1-4, with a possible D match to TRBD1 (5 bases). Germline CDR1 and CDR2: MGHDK and SYGVNS. This CDR3 spans 13 amino acids. The V end was cut by 6 bases, the J end by 8 bases, with 13 bases between. This chain's CDR3 is CASRGRTYEKLFF. CDR3 DNA: TGTGCCAGCAGGGGACGAACTTACGAAAAACTGTTTTTT.

This clone was counted a few times. The chain has TRBV5-4 and TRBJ2-7, with D possibly TRBD1 on 5 matching bases. This CDR3 has 12 amino acids. CDR1 is SGHNT and CDR2 is YYREEE in the germline V gene (reference sequence). V gave up 4 bases and J gave up 3 bases, with 8 bases separating them. CDR3 in amino acids: CASSLDNYEQYF. CDR3 bases: TGTGCCAGCAGCCTGGACAACTACGAGCAGTACTTC.

This clone occurred a few times. The gene calls are TRBV29-1 and TRBJ2-5, with TRBD2 matching over 7 bases. V was clipped by 3 bases and J by 5 bases; unmatched bases: 3. This CDR3 is 12 amino acids long. Germline values: CDR1 SQVTM, CDR2 ANQGSEA. This chain's CDR3 is CSVDVGGETQYF. CDR3 bases: TGCAGCGTTGATGTGGGAGGGGAGACCCAGTACTTC.

This clone occurred once. This chain joins TRBV18 and TRBJ1-1; TRBD1 aligns across 8 bases. The ends lost 3 bases at V and 4 bases at J; junction bases unmatched: 7. Germline V gene data show CDR1 as KGHSH and CDR2 as LQKENI. The CDR3 has 15 residues. This CDR3 is CASSPKQGGGTEAFF. The CDR3 DNA is TGTGCCAGCTCACCGAAACAGGGGGGGGGCACTGAAGCTTTCTTT. Combining the CDR3 with reference TRBV18 and TRBJ1-1 gives the whole variable domain NAGVMQNPRHLVRRRGQEARLRCSPMKGHSHVYWYRQLPEEGLKFMVYLQKENIIDESGMPKERFSAEFPKEGPSILRIQQVVRGDSAAYFCASSPKQGGGTEAFFGQGTRLTVV.

The genes are TRBV5-1 and TRBJ1-6, with D maybe TRBD1 (5 bases). This CDR3 has 15 residues. Germline loops: CDR1 SGHRS, CDR2 YFSETQ. Trimming shortened V by 0 bases and J by 6 bases, and 10 bases separated the two germline ends. CDR3 in amino acids: CASSLEGPTNSPLHF. The CDR3 region has the DNA TGCGCCAGCAGCTTGGAGGGACCTACTAATTCACCCCTCCACTTT.

The chain joins TRBV29-1 to TRBJ1-5; possibly TRBD1 for D (6 bases). V lost 6 bases, J lost 0 bases, and 12 bases lay in between. Germline CDR1 and CDR2: SQVTM and ANQGSEA. The CDR3 is made up of 14 amino acids. The CDR3: CSVLTGYSNQPQHF. CDR3 coding DNA: TGCAGCGTCCTGACAGGTTATAGCAATCAGCCCCAGCATTTT.